This T cell receptor (beta chain) is drawn from a study of blood T cell repertoires in COVID-19 (dated by TCRdb to the early 2020s). The study in broad terms: Samples covering the acute and convalescent phases of COVID-19 were provided by collaborators in the United States, Italy and Spain. The prospective study material was composed of cDNA or gDNA derived from T cells, B-cell-depleted T cells, or PBMCs. Subjects who had been exposed to COVID-19, were actively infected with it, or had recovered from it provided the deeply sampled blood TCRbeta repertoires that made up the dataset. The repertoires were released in a freely available public database intended as a resource for research on the immune response to SARS-CoV-2. The samples were drawn from two sources: the first 160 participants of the ongoing ImmuneRACE study, and over 1,000 subjects contributed by 6 global collaborators. Sample metadata almost always included a de-identified subject ID, COVID-19 status, age in years and sex. Where HLA class I and class II types were available, the types were taken from metadata supplied by the sample provider, not from assay-based typing. Paper-wide results and their limitations: The quantity of clinical and demographic metadata differed by source and by participant and was supplied without curation.

TCRbeta CDR3 regions were amplified from genomic DNA using the immunoSEQ Assay, a bias-controlled multiplex PCR. Concerning the study's data processing: Within the assay, amplification of reference gene primers was used to estimate how many nucleated cells each sample contained. Sequence reads were collapsed and filtered to measure the absolute abundance of every unique TCRbeta CDR3 rearrangement. Productive Simpson clonality was computed per sample as the square root of Simpson's diversity index over productive rearrangements. The clones in this table, taken by TCRdb from immuneACCESS, are in-frame only. Not every clone is retained; where verified, under half of the shortfall comes from an unresolved V gene, and the cause of the rest is unknown. V and J calls plus clone size are reproduced from that table; the DNA served to infer D and trimming. This sample is represented by 150,000 to 250,000 clones; approximately 85% of them were singletons. 12% of the sample comes from the top ten.

Enrolling through a virtual design, the prospective study's participants ranged in age from roughly 18 to 90 years and lived across roughly 23 United States geographic areas. In the prospective study, participants were assigned to cohorts based on the clinical history participants reported in a screening survey and a study questionnaire. Recovered participants in ImmuneRACE Cohort 3 were defined by two consecutive negative NP/OP PCR tests, clearance by a healthcare professional, or resolution of symptoms. Mobile phlebotomists in the prospective study collected whole blood, serum and a nasopharyngeal or oropharyngeal swab from every participant. Additional blood draws and questionnaires over a 2-month period could optionally be provided by prospective study participants. Prospective study blood samples were shipped either frozen or at room temperature before DNA extraction. The CDR3 spans 15 residues, from the cysteine through the phenylalanine. The kept DNA is CDR3 alone, 45 bases in frame from the first base. Via the germline V gene, CDR1 is LGHNA and CDR2 YSLEER. V loses 1 base, J loses 4 bases, and the germline ends lie 8 bases apart.

Points on this clone: It has no known antigen specificity. Per-base quality was not reported, and no clone a single base away is much larger than it.

The sequence links TRBV4-3 to TRBJ2-6; perhaps TRBD2 is the D gene, with 5 bases matching. Material: PBMCs or T cells enriched from blood (not recorded which). This TCR was sampled from a man aged 35 to 55 who had recovered from COVID-19. The CDR3 reads CASSQVPGGANVLTF. The DNA sequence follows: TGCGCCAGCAGCCAAGTCCCGGGGGGGGCCAACGTCCTGACTTTC.